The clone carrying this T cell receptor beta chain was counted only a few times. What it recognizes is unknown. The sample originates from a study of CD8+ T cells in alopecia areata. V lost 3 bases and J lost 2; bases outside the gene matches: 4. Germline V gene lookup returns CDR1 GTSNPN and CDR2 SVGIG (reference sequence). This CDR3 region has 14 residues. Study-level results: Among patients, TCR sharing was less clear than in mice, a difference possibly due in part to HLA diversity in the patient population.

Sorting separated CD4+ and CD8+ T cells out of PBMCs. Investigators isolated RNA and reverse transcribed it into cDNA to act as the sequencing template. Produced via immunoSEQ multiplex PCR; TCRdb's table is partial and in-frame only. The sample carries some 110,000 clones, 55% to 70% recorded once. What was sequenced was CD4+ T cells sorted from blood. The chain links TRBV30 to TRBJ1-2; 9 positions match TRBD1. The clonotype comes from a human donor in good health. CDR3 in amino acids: CAWRFGTGNYGYTF. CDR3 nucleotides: TGTGCCTGGAGGTTCGGGACAGGGAACTATGGCTACACCTTC.